Listed below are T cell receptor beta chains from one sample, sequenced in a study of T cell changes during pregnancy in multiple sclerosis. Sequenced by immunoSEQ multiplex PCR; TCRdb stores in-frame clones only, minus some. The repertoire holds 45,000 to 65,000 clones, with about nine tenths as singletons. Material: CD4+ T cells from peripheral blood mononuclear cells, obtained after pregnancy. These receptors came from a female donor with multiple sclerosis, enrolled in a pregnancy study. CDR3s include the opening cysteine and the closing phenylalanine or tryptophan. Fields, in order: D gene, J gene, V gene, clone size, CDR3 DNA, CDR3 protein. D genes are given only for firm matches. A clone size is listed for some rows: how often the clone was seen (once, few, many), or a class if it is expanded.

NA	TRBJ2-1	TRBV27	NA	TGTGCCAGCAGTCCAAACCTATTTAGAAGCAATGAGCAGTTCTTC	CASSPNLFRSNEQFF
TRBD2	TRBJ2-7	TRBV2	NA	TGTGCCAGCAGTGAAGTGAGACTAGCGGTCTACGAGCAGTACTTC	CASSEVRLAVYEQYF
TRBD1	TRBJ2-1	TRBV9	NA	TGTGCCAGCAGCCCGAGGGGACAGTACAATGAGCAGTTCTTC	CASSPRGQYNEQFF
NA	TRBJ1-1	TRBV4-2	NA	TGTGCCAGCAGCCAAGAGCCTTTGAGGTTAATGAGGACTGAAGCTTTCTTT	CASSQEPLRLMRTEAFF
NA	TRBJ2-7	TRBV6-5	NA	TGTGCCAGCAGCAACCCGGGACTCAAGACATACGAGCAGTACTTC	CASSNPGLKTYEQYF
NA	TRBJ1-2	TRBV6-1	NA	TGTGCCAGCAGTGAAGCTGGAGACTATGGCTACACCTTC	CASSEAGDYGYTF
TRBD1	TRBJ1-5	TRBV6-5	few	TGTGCCAGCAGTAAAACAGGGGGCAACTATCAGCCCCAGCATTTT	CASSKTGGNYQPQHF
NA	TRBJ2-1	TRBV7-3	NA	TGTGCCAGCAGCTCCCCGGGACACAACAATGAGCAGTTCTTC	CASSSPGHNNEQFF
NA	TRBJ1-5	TRBV2	NA	TGTGCCAGCAGTGAAGTAGGGGATCAGCCCCAGCATTTT	CASSEVGDQPQHF
TRBD1	TRBJ1-2	TRBV5-4	NA	TGTGCCAGCAGCTTGCCGGGACAGGGGGCCGAGGGCTACACCTTC	CASSLPGQGAEGYTF
NA	TRBJ2-2	TRBV5-4	few	TGTGCCAGCAGCTTGGCAGGATCCTACACCGGGGAGCTGTTTTTT	CASSLAGSYTGELFF
NA	TRBJ2-7	TRBV5-1	NA	TGCGCCAGCAGCGGGGGGACGGTTACCTACGAGCAGTACTTC	CASSGGTVTYEQYF
TRBD1	TRBJ2-2	TRBV2	NA	TGTGCCAGCAGTGAAGTCTCAGGGGGCGGGGAGCTGTTTTTT	CASSEVSGGGELFF
NA	TRBJ1-2	TRBV19	NA	TGTGCCAGTAGTATAGGCGACGGGTTACAACGGGTTGGGTACACCTTC	CASSIGDGLQRVGYTF
TRBD2	TRBJ2-3	TRBV28	NA	TGTGCCAGCAGTGGACGGGAGGGCCGATCAGATACGCAGTATTTT	CASSGREGRSDTQYF
TRBD2	TRBJ2-7	TRBV11-2	NA	TGTGCCAGCAGCTTTGACCCGCGTCGACTAGCGGGGACGCCCTACGAGCAGTACTTC	CASSFDPRRLAGTPYEQYF
NA	TRBJ2-7	TRBV27	NA	TGTGCCAGCAGTTTACTGACGGGTGCCGAGCAGTACTTC	CASSLLTGAEQYF
TRBD2	TRBJ2-7	TRBV5-1	NA	TGCGCCAGCAGCTTGGATTTATCGGGACTAGCCTACGAGCAGTACTTC	CASSLDLSGLAYEQYF
TRBD1	TRBJ2-7	TRBV9	NA	TGTGCCAGCAGCGCCCGGGACAGTTTGCGTCTCCACGAGCAGTACTTC	CASSARDSLRLHEQYF
NA	TRBJ2-7	TRBV28	NA	TGTGCCAGCAGCGGAACTGTGGCAGGGATCTACGAGCAGTACTTC	CASSGTVAGIYEQYF
TRBD2	TRBJ2-7	TRBV9	few	TGTGCCAGCAGCGTAGGTGGCGGGAGTCCCTACGAGCAGTACTTC	CASSVGGGSPYEQYF
TRBD2	TRBJ2-1	TRBV27	NA	TGTGCCAGCAGTAACACGGGGGGGGCGGGAGGGTACAATGAGCAGTTCTTC	CASSNTGGAGGYNEQFF
NA	TRBJ2-3	TRBV18	NA	TGTGCCAGCTCACCAACACTGCGGCGGGGGCCCACAGATACGCAGTATTTT	CASSPTLRRGPTDTQYF
NA	TRBJ1-1	TRBV19	NA	TGTGCCAGTAGCGTCACAGTGAACACTGAAGCTTTCTTT	CASSVTVNTEAFF
TRBD1	TRBJ1-3	TRBV29-1	NA	TGCAGCGTTGAAGTCCAGGGGGCGCACGGAAACACCATATATTTT	CSVEVQGAHGNTIYF
NA	TRBJ2-7	TRBV4-3	NA	TGCGCCAGCAGCCAAGATCAAACATACGAGCAGTACTTC	CASSQDQTYEQYF
TRBD2	TRBJ2-1	TRBV15	NA	TGTGCCACCAGCAGAGGAAATAGCGGGCGATCCGGAAGGCTGTTCTTC	CATSRGNSGRSGRLFF
NA	TRBJ2-4	TRBV18	NA	TGTGCCAGCTCACCAAACGTAGGGGCCAACAAAAACATTCAGTACTTC	CASSPNVGANKNIQYF
NA	TRBJ1-1	TRBV19	NA	TGTGCCAGTCGTTCGGTCGCAGGGCGTCGAACTGAAGCTTTCTTT	CASRSVAGRRTEAFF
NA	TRBJ2-2	TRBV5-5	once	TGTGCCAGCAGCTCGGGACAAGTCACCGGGGAGCTGTTTTTT	CASSSGQVTGELFF
NA	TRBJ1-5	TRBV11-2	NA	TGTGCCAGCAGCTTAGACAATCGCAATCAGCCCCAGCATTTT	CASSLDNRNQPQHF
TRBD1	TRBJ2-7	TRBV5-4	NA	TGTGCCAGCAGCCGGGACAGGGGGCGCGAGCAGTACTTC	CASSRDRGREQYF
TRBD2	TRBJ2-5	TRBV28	NA	TGTGCCAGCAGTTTATGGTCGGGAGGGAAAGAGACCCAGTACTTC	CASSLWSGGKETQYF
NA	TRBJ1-5	TRBV21-1	once	TGTGCCAGCAGCATAATACAGGGGGCGGGCAATCAGCCCCAGCATTTT	CASSIIQGAGNQPQHF
NA	TRBJ2-5	TRBV5-1	few	TGCGCCAGCAGCTCGGCGGGAACAGGTCTACAAGAGACCCAGTACTTC	CASSSAGTGLQETQYF
TRBD1	TRBJ1-4	TRBV7-8	NA	TGTGCCAGCAGCTTATCCCCCTCGGGACAGCAGGAGGAAAAACTGTTTTTT	CASSLSPSGQQEEKLFF
TRBD2	TRBJ2-7	TRBV14	NA	TGTGCCAGCAGATCCGGACTAGCGGGAACCTACGAGCAGTACTTC	CASRSGLAGTYEQYF
TRBD2	TRBJ2-7	TRBV10-3	once	TGTGCCATCAGTGATGGACTAGCGGGAAAGGGCGAGCAGTACTTC	CAISDGLAGKGEQYF
NA	TRBJ1-4	TRBV18	NA	TGTGCCAGCTCCTCCGGGAGAGGACTTGAAAAACTGTTTTTT	CASSSGRGLEKLFF
NA	TRBJ1-3	TRBV9	NA	TGTGCCAGCAGCCCCCGTATGACAGCCGCAAACACCATATATTTT	CASSPRMTAANTIYF
NA	TRBJ1-1	TRBV6-1	few	TGTGCCAGCAGTGAAATCCGTTACTCCACTGAAGCTTTCTTT	CASSEIRYSTEAFF